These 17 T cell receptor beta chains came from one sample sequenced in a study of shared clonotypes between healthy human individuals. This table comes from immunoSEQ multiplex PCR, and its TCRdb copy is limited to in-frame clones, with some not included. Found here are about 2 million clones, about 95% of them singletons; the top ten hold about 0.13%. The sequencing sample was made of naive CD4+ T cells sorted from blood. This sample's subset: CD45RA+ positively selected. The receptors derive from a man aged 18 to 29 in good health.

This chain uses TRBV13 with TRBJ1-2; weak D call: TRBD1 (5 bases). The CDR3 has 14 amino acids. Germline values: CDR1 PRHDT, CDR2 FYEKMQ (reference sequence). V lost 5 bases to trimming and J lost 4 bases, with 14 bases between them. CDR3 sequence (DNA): TGTGCCAGCAGCCAGGGTCAGGGTGGCTATGGCTACACCTTC. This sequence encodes CASSQGQGGYGYTF.

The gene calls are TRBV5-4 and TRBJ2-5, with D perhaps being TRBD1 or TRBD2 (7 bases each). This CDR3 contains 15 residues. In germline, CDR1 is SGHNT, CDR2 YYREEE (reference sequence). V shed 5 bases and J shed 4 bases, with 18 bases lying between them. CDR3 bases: TGTGCCAGCAGTTTCTCAACAGGGGAGGGAGAGACCCAGTACTTC. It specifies CASSFSTGEGETQYF.

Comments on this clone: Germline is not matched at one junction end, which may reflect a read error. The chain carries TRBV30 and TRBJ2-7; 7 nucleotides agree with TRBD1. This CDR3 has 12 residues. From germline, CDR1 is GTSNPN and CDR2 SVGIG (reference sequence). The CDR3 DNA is TGTGCGTGGAAGGGGGACAGCTACGAGCAGTACTTC. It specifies CAWKGDSYEQYF.

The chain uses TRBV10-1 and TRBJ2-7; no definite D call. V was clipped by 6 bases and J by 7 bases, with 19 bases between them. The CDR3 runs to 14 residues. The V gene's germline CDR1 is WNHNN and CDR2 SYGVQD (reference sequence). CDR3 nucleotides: TGCGCCAGCAGAGCCGGGCCCTCCTCGAGGGAGCAGTACTTC. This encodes CASRAGPSSREQYF.

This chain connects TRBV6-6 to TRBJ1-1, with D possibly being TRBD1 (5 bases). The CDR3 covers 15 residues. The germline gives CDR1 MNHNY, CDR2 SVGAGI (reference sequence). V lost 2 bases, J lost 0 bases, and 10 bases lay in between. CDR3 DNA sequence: TGTGCCAGCAGTTACGCGGCAGGGCTGAACACTGAAGCTTTCTTT. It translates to CASSYAAGLNTEAFF.

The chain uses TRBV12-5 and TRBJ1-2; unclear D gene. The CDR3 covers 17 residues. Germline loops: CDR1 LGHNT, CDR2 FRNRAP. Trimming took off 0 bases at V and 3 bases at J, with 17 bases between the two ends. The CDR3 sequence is CASGLVTKAPVDYGYTF. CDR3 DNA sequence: TGTGCTAGTGGTTTGGTGACTAAGGCTCCAGTGGACTATGGCTACACCTTC.

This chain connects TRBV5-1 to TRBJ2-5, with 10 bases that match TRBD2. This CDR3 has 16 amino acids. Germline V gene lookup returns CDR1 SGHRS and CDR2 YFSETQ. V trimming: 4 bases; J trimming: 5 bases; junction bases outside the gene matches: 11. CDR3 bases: TGCGCCAGCAGCCACCCCCCCAGCGGGGGGGATGAGACCCAGTACTTC. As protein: CASSHPPSGGDETQYF.

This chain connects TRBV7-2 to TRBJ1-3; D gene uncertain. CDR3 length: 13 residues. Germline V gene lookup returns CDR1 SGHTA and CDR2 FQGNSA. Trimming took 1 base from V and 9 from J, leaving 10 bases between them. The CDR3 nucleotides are TGTGCCAGCAGCTTAGACAAGGGTAGCACCATATATTTT. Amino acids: CASSLDKGSTIYF. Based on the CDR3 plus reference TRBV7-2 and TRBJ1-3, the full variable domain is GAGVSQSPSNKVTEKGKDVELRCDPISGHTALYWYRQSLGQGLEFLIYFQGNSAPDKSGLPSDRFSAERTGGSVSTLTIQRTQQEDSAVYLCASSLDKGSTIYFGEGSWLTVV.

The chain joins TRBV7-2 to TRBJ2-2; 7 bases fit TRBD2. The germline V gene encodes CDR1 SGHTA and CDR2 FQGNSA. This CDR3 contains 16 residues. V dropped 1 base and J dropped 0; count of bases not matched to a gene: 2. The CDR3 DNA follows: TGTGCCAGCAGCTTAGTACGGGGGGCGAACACCGGGGAGCTGTTTTTT. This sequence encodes CASSLVRGANTGELFF.

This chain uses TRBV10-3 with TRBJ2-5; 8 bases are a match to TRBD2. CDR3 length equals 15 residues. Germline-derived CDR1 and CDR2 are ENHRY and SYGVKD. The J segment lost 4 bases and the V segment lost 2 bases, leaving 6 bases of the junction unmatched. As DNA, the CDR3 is TGTGCCATCAGTGAGGACCGGGGGGGCACAGAGACCCAGTACTTC. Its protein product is CAISEDRGGTETQYF.

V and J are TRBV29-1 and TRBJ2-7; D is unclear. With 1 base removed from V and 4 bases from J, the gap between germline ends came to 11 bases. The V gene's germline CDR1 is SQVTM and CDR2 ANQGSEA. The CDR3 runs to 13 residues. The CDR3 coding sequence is TGCAGCGTTGAAGTCTCCAGGCCTTACGAGCAGTACTTC. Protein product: CSVEVSRPYEQYF.

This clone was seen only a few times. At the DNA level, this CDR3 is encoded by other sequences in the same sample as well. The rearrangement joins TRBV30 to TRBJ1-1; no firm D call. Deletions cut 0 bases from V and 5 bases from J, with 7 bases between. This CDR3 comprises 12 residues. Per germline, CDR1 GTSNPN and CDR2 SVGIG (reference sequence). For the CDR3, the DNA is TGTGCCTGGAGTGTACTGGGGACTGAAGCTTTCTTT. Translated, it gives CAWSVLGTEAFF.

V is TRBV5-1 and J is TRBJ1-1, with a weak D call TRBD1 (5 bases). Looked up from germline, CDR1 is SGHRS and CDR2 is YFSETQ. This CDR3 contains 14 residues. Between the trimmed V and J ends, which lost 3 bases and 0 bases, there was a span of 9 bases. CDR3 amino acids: CASSSGLMNTEAFF. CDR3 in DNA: TGCGCCAGCAGCTCGGGACTGATGAACACTGAAGCTTTCTTT. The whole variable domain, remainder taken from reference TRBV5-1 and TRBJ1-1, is KAGVTQTPRYLIKTRGQQVTLSCSPISGHRSVSWYQQTPGQGLQFLFEYFSETQRNKGNFPGRFSGRQFSNSRSEMNVSTLELGDSALYLCASSSGLMNTEAFFGQGTRLTVV.

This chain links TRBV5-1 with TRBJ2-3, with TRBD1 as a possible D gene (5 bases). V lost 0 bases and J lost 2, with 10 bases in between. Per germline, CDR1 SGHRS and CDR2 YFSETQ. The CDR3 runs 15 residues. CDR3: CASSLEATATDTQYF. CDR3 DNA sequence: TGCGCCAGCAGCTTGGAGGCGACAGCCACAGATACGCAGTATTTT.

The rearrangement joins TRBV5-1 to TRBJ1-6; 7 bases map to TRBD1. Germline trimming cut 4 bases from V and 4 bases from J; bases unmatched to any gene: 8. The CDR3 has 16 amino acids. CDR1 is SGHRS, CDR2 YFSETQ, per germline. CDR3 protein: CASSTGAQDYNSPLHF. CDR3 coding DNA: TGCGCCAGCAGCACAGGGGCACAGGATTATAATTCACCCCTCCACTTT.

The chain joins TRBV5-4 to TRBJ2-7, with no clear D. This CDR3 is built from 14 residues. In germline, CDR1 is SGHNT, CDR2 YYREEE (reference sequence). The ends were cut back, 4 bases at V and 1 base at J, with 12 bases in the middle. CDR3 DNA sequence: TGTGCCAGCAGCAATAAGAGGCGGTCCTACGAGCAGTACTTC. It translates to CASSNKRRSYEQYF.

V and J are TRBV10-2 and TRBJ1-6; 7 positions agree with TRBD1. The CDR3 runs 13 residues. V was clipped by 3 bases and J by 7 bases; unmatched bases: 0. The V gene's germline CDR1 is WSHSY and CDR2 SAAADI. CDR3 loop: CASSEQGNSPLHF. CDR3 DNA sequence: TGCGCCAGCAGTGAACAGGGGAATTCACCCCTCCACTTT.